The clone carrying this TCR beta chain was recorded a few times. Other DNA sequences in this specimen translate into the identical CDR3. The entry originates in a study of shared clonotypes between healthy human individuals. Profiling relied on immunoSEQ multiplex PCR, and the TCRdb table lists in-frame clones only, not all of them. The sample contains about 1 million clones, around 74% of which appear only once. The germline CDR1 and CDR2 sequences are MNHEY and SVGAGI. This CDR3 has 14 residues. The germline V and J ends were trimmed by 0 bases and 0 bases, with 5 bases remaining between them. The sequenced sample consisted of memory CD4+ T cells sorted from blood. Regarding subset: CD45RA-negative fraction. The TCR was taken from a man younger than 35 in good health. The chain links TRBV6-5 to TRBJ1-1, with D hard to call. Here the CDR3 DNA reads TGTGCCAGCAGTTACTCTGGCCTGAACACTGAAGCTTTCTTT. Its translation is CASSYSGLNTEAFF.